This is a list of T cell receptor beta chains from one sample in a study of identical twins. TCRdb recomputed calls from the 5' RACE reads with MiXCR, one row per CDR3 protein. Found here are nearly 900,000 distinct CDR3 sequences, around an eighth of them singletons; the top ten hold roughly 1.5%. This sample was also put to use in a study of yellow fever vaccine responses in identical twins.

Sequencing was done on a sample of PBMCs. The receptors were gathered from a woman aged 18-35 years in good health. CDR3s include the opening cysteine and the closing phenylalanine or tryptophan. The order of the fields is V gene, D gene, J gene, clone size, CDR3 DNA, CDR3 protein. D genes are given only for firm matches. Not every row has a clone size; where given, it reads once, few, many or a size class.

TRBV7-9,NA,TRBJ1-1,few,TGTGCCAGCAGCTTTCAATTAATGAACACTGAAGCTTTCTTT,CASSFQLMNTEAFF
TRBV5-1,NA,TRBJ1-1,few,TGCGCCAGCAGCTTGGTAGGGACGGAGACTGAAGCTTTCTTT,CASSLVGTETEAFF
TRBV5-1,TRBD2,TRBJ2-3,NA,TGCGCCAGCAGCTGGGGACTAGCGGGGGGCCTTAGCACAGATACGCAGTATTTT,CASSWGLAGGLSTDTQYF
TRBV7-9,TRBD2,TRBJ2-1,NA,TGTGCCAGCAGCCAGACTAGCGGGATGCACAATGAGCAGTTCTTC,CASSQTSGMHNEQFF
TRBV5-6,NA,TRBJ2-1,many,TGTGCCAGCAGCCAATTCCGGGGGGCCTTGTTTGACAATGAGCAGTTCTTC,CASSQFRGALFDNEQFF
TRBV10-3,TRBD1,TRBJ1-1,many,TGTGCCATCACCCCCGGGACAGGGGGGAACACTGAAGCTTTCTTT,CAITPGTGGNTEAFF
TRBV15,TRBD2,TRBJ2-1,few,TGTGCCACCGCCCCGGGTGGAAGCGGGGGCTCCTACAATGAGCAGTTCTTC,CATAPGGSGGSYNEQFF
TRBV12-3/TRBV12-4,TRBD1,TRBJ1-6,few,TGTGCCAGCAGTTGGGACAGGGAGAATTCACCCCTCCACTTT,CASSWDRENSPLHF
TRBV11-2,TRBD1,TRBJ2-1,NA,TGTGCCAGCAGCTTAGGACACGGCAGGGGGTATGAGCAGTTCTTC,CASSLGHGRGYEQFF
TRBV20-1,NA,TRBJ1-1,few,TGCAGTGCTAGAGTCGCAGGGTGGCGAGGGGTGAACACTGAAGCTTTCTTT,CSARVAGWRGVNTEAFF
TRBV7-9,NA,TRBJ2-7,few,TGTGCCAGCAGCTTCACTGGGGCGGGTTACGAGCAGTACTTC,CASSFTGAGYEQYF
TRBV6-5,TRBD2,TRBJ2-2,few,TGTGCCATAGGACTAGCGGAGACCGGGGAGCTGTTTTTT,CAIGLAETGELFF
TRBV27,NA,TRBJ1-6,NA,TGTGCCAGCAGTTTACTAGCTGAGGGTTCACCCCTCCACTTT,CASSLLAEGSPLHF
TRBV5-1,NA,TRBJ1-6,NA,TGCGCCAGCAGCTCCCGGGACGGGTTTAATTCACCCCTCCACTTT,CASSSRDGFNSPLHF
TRBV6-5,NA,TRBJ1-2,NA,TGTGCCAGCAGCCGAGGATTCTATGGCTACACCTTC,CASSRGFYGYTF
TRBV27,TRBD1,TRBJ2-2,NA,TGTGCCAGCAGTTTATTGGGGACAGGGGACACCGGGGAGCTGTTTTTT,CASSLLGTGDTGELFF
TRBV20-1,TRBD2,TRBJ2-1,once,TGCAGTGCTGCGCCCGGGACTAGCAATGAGCAGTTCTTC,CSAAPGTSNEQFF
TRBV12-3/TRBV12-4,TRBD2,TRBJ2-1,NA,TGTGCCAGCAGCCGTGGACCGGGGGGGAATGAGCAGTTCTTC,CASSRGPGGNEQFF
TRBV6-2/TRBV6-3,NA,TRBJ2-2,NA,TGTGCCAGCAACGATCTAGCGAGCCCCTCCACCGGGGAGCTGTTTTTT,CASNDLASPSTGELFF
TRBV28,TRBD2,TRBJ2-7,NA,TGTGCCAGCAGTGGCAATAGGCATGCTAGCGGGAAACGAAGCTCCTACGAGCAGTACTTC,CASSGNRHASGKRSSYEQYF
TRBV4-1,NA,TRBJ2-7,NA,TGCGCCAGCAGCCAAGAAGAGATCGGGCGGCGGGAGCAGTACTTC,CASSQEEIGRREQYF
TRBV28,NA,TRBJ2-4,NA,TGTGCCAGCAGAGACCGCCTCACGGCCAAAAACATTCAGTACTTC,CASRDRLTAKNIQYF
TRBV9,NA,TRBJ2-7,few,TGTGCCAGCAGCGTAGATGGAGACTACGAGCAGTACTTC,CASSVDGDYEQYF
TRBV19,TRBD2,TRBJ2-7,NA,TGTGCCAGTAGACGAGGGGGGCTAGCGGGAGGCGAGCAGTACTTC,CASRRGGLAGGEQYF
TRBV29-1,NA,TRBJ2-5,many,TGCAGCGTTGAAGGAGTCCGCCAAGAGACCCAGTACTTC,CSVEGVRQETQYF
TRBV28,TRBD2,TRBJ2-7,many,TGTGCCAGCAGCACTACTAGCGGGAGGAGAAACGAGCAGTACTTC,CASSTTSGRRNEQYF
TRBV5-1,TRBD2,TRBJ2-2,many,TGCGCCAGCGAGCGGGGAACGAACACCGGGGAGCTGTTTTTT,CASERGTNTGELFF
TRBV15,NA,TRBJ2-1,few,TGTGCCACCAGCAGAGGCCCCACCCTGACCCCAGGCTACAATGAGCAGTTCTTC,CATSRGPTLTPGYNEQFF
TRBV7-6,TRBD1,TRBJ2-1,NA,TGTGCCAGCAGCCTAGGACAGGGAGGTATCAATGAGCAGTTCTTC,CASSLGQGGINEQFF
TRBV6-5,NA,TRBJ2-1,NA,TGTGCCAGCAGTTATAGGGTCCCTTACAATGAGCAGTTCTTC,CASSYRVPYNEQFF
TRBV11-2,NA,TRBJ2-5,NA,TGTGCCAGCAGCTTAGTAGGGACGGGGGAGACCCAGTACTTC,CASSLVGTGETQYF
TRBV12-3/TRBV12-4,TRBD2,TRBJ2-1,NA,TGTGCCAGCAGCCCCGGGAGGCAGGGTTTGGACAATGAGCAGTTCTTC,CASSPGRQGLDNEQFF
TRBV20-1,NA,TRBJ2-4,NA,TGCAGTGCCAGAGGGGGAGCCAAAAACATTCAGTACTTC,CSARGGAKNIQYF
TRBV3-1,NA,TRBJ1-6,NA,TGTGCCAGCAGCCAAGACGGACCCCGGGCGGCCTCACCCCTCCACTTT,CASSQDGPRAASPLHF
TRBV29-1,NA,TRBJ2-4,few,TGCAGCGTTTGGGGGGAGGTTTGGAGTTCCGATGAAAACATTCAGTACTTC,CSVWGEVWSSDENIQYF
TRBV28,NA,TRBJ2-1,few,TGTGCCAGCAGTTTAATCCTGACTCGCGGGGTTTACAATGAGCAGTTCTTC,CASSLILTRGVYNEQFF
TRBV2,NA,TRBJ2-3,NA,TGTGCCAGCAGGTATAGACAGAGCACAGATACGCAGTATTTT,CASRYRQSTDTQYF
TRBV9,TRBD1,TRBJ1-2,NA,TGTGCCAGCAGCGGGGGACAGACACCCTTCTATGGCTACACCTTC,CASSGGQTPFYGYTF
TRBV4-1,TRBD2,TRBJ2-3,NA,TGCGCCAGCAGCCTCGGGACTAGCGGGGAAGATACGCAGTATTTT,CASSLGTSGEDTQYF
TRBV29-1,NA,TRBJ1-1,NA,TGCAGCGTTGTCGGGAGAGGAGGTAACACTGAAGCTTTCTTT,CSVVGRGGNTEAFF
TRBV7-9,NA,TRBJ2-2,few,TGTGCCAGCAGCCCTCGCCCCATTGGTGTGGCCGGGGAGCTGTTTTTT,CASSPRPIGVAGELFF
TRBV6-1,TRBD2,TRBJ2-5,NA,TGTGCCAGCGAGCGGGCTAGCGGCTCTAAAGAGACCCAGTACTTC,CASERASGSKETQYF
TRBV6-6,NA,TRBJ1-6,NA,TGTGCCAGCACCCAAATCGGGGATTCACCCCTCCACTTT,CASTQIGDSPLHF
TRBV20-1,NA,TRBJ2-1,few,TGCAGTGCTAGAGATCAGGGTTCCAATGAGCAGTTCTTC,CSARDQGSNEQFF
TRBV12-3/TRBV12-4,NA,TRBJ1-1,many,TGTGCCAGCAGTTTAGGGCCAGCAGCTTTCTTT,CASSLGPAAFF
TRBV20-1,NA,TRBJ2-7,NA,TGCAGTGCTAGAGACCAAACCGGGACTTCGGGGGAGCAGTACTTC,CSARDQTGTSGEQYF
TRBV7-3,NA,TRBJ2-1,NA,TGTGCCAGCAGTTTTGCATCGAGCTCCTACAATGAGCAGTTCTTC,CASSFASSSYNEQFF
TRBV10-1,NA,TRBJ2-2,NA,TGCGCCAGCAGTGGCGGGTCAGACACCGGGGAGCTGTTTTTT,CASSGGSDTGELFF
TRBV7-2,TRBD2,TRBJ2-1,few,TGTGCCAGCAGCTTTGGGGGGAGGACTAGCGGGCTCTATGAGCAGTTCTTC,CASSFGGRTSGLYEQFF
TRBV5-1,NA,TRBJ2-1,NA,TGCGCCAGCAGCTCGGCCGGGACTCTACTCTACAATGAGCAGTTCTTC,CASSSAGTLLYNEQFF
TRBV4-1,NA,TRBJ1-5,NA,TGCGCCAGCAGCCCGGACGCGTTCGACGTTCCGCCCCAGCATTTT,CASSPDAFDVPPQHF
TRBV7-9,NA,TRBJ2-7,few,TGTGCCAGCAGCTTAGTCCCAGGAGACATATACGAGCAGTACTTC,CASSLVPGDIYEQYF
TRBV2,TRBD2,TRBJ2-3,few,TGTGCCAGCAGTCCGACTAGCGACCGCACAGATACGCAGTATTTT,CASSPTSDRTDTQYF
TRBV5-5,TRBD2,TRBJ2-7,NA,TGTGCCAGCAGCCGGCGAGTAGCGGGAGACTACGAGCAGTACTTC,CASSRRVAGDYEQYF